This entry is about one T cell receptor beta chain. Data came from immunoSEQ multiplex PCR; TCRdb stores just in-frame clones and leaves some out. The table lists fewer than 50,000 clones, almost 95% of them singletons, with approximately 0.39% in the top ten. The sample is drawn from a study of T cell changes during pregnancy in multiple sclerosis. The germline V gene encodes CDR1 MNHNS and CDR2 SASEGT. V lost 6 bases, J lost 6 bases, and 4 bases stayed unmatched. CDR3 length equals 14 residues. This clonotype was obtained from a female donor in good health, enrolled as a control in a pregnancy study. Sequenced here: CD4+ T cells from peripheral blood mononuclear cells, sampled in the second trimester of pregnancy. The chain combines TRBV6-1 with TRBJ2-7, with 14 positions matching TRBD2. CDR3: CASRTSGGAGEQYF. CDR3 bases: TGTGCCAGCAGGACTAGCGGGGGGGCCGGCGAGCAGTACTTC.